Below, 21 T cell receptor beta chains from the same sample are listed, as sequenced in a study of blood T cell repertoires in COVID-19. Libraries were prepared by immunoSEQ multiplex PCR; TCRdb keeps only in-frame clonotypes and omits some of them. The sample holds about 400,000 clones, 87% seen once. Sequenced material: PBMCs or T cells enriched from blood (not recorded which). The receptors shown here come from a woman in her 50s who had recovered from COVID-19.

CDR3 DNA sequence: TGTGCCAGTGGCCGGGGTTTGGCTTTCTTT. Amino acid sequence: CASGRGLAFF. The chain links TRBV28 to TRBJ1-1; D is unclear. Trimming cost V 9 bases and J 11 bases, with 13 bases left between them. The V gene's germline CDR1 is MDHEN and CDR2 SYDVKM. The CDR3 runs 10 residues.

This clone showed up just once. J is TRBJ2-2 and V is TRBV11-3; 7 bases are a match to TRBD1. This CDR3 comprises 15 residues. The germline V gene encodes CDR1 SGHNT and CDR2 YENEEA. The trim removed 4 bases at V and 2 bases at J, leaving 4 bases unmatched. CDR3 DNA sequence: TGTGCCAGCAGCTCGACAGGGTTTAACACCGGGGAGCTGTTTTTT. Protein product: CASSSTGFNTGELFF.

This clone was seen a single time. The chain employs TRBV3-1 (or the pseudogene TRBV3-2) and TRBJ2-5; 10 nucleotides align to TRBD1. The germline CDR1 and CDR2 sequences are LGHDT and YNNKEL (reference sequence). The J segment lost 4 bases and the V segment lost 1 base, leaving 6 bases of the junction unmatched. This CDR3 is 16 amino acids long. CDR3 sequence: CASSQGRTGGPETQYF. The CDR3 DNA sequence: TGTGCCAGCAGCCAAGGAAGGACAGGGGGTCCAGAGACCCAGTACTTC.

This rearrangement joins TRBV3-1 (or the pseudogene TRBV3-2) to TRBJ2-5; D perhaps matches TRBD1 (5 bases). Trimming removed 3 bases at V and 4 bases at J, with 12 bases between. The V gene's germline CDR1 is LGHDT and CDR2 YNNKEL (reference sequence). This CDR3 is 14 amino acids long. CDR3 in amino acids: CASSHGAASETQYF. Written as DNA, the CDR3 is TGTGCCAGCAGCCATGGGGCAGCTTCAGAGACCCAGTACTTC.

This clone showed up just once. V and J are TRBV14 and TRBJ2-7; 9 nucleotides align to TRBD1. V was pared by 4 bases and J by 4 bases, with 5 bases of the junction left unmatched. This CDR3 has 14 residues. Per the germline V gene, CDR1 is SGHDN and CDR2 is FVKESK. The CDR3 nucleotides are TGTGCCAGCAGCCGGACAGGGGCCGCATACGAGCAGTACTTC. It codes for CASSRTGAAYEQYF.

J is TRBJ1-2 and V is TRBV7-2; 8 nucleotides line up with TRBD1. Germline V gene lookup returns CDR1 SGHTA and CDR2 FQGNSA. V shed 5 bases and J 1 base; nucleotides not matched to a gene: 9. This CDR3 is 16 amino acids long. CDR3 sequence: CASSLSQGAINYGYTF. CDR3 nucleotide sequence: TGTGCCAGCAGCCTATCCCAGGGGGCCATTAACTATGGCTACACCTTC.

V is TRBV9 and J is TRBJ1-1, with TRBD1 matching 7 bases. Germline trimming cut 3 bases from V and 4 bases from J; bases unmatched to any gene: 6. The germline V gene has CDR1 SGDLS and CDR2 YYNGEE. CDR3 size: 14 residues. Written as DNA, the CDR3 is TGTGCCAGCAGCGCAACGACAGGGCCCACTGAAGCTTTCTTT. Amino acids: CASSATTGPTEAFF.

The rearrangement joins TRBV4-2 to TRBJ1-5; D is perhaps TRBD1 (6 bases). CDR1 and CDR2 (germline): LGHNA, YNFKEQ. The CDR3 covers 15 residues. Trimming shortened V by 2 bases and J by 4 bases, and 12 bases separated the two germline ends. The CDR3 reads CASSQLGTRNQPQHF. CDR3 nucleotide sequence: TGTGCCAGCAGCCAACTAGGGACACGGAATCAGCCCCAGCATTTT.

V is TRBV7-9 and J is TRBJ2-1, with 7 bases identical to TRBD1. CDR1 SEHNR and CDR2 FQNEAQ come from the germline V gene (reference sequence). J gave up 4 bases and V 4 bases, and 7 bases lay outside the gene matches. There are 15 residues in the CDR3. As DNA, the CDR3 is TGTGCCAGCAGCTCCCACAGGGGCGCTTACAATGAGCAGTTCTTC. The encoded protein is CASSSHRGAYNEQFF.

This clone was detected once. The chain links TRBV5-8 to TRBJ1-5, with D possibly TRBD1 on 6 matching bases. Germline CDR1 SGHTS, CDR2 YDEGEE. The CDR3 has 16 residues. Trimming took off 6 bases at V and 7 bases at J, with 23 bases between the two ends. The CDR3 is CASNVEPTGWDQPQHF. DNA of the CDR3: TGTGCCAGCAACGTTGAACCTACAGGGTGGGACCAGCCCCAGCATTTT.

CDR3 in DNA: TGTGCCAGCAGCCCCCTCGGAGGGACAGCCTATGGCTACACCTTC. It specifies CASSPLGGTAYGYTF. The chain is built from TRBV11-2 and TRBJ1-2; 7 bases match TRBD1. Trimming removed 5 bases from V and 4 bases from J; junction bases left unmatched: 10. This CDR3 contains 15 residues. CDR1 and CDR2 (germline): SGHAT, FQNNGV. Full variable domain (outside the CDR3, taken from reference TRBV11-2 and TRBJ1-2): EAGVAQSPRYKIIEKRQSVAFWCNPISGHATLYWYQQILGQGPKLLIQFQNNGVVDDSQLPKDRFSAERLKGVDSTLKIQPAKLEDSAVYLCASSPLGGTAYGYTFGSGTRLTVV.

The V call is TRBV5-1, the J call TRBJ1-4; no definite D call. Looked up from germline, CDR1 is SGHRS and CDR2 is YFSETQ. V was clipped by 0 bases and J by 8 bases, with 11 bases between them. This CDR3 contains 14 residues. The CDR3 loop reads CASSLAESPEKLFF. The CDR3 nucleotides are TGCGCCAGCAGCTTGGCGGAGTCTCCCGAAAAACTGTTTTTT.

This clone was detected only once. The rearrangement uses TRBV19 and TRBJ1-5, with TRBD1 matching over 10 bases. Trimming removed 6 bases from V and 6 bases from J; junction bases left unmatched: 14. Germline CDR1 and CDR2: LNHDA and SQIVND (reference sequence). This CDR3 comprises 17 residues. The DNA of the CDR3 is TGTGCCAGTAGGACCGCAGAAGGGACAGGGGAAAGTCAGCCCCAGCATTTT. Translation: CASRTAEGTGESQPQHF.

CDR3 DNA sequence: TGTGCCAGCAGCTCAAGCCAGCAGGGCTACTCCGGAAACACCATATATTTT. Residues: CASSSSQQGYSGNTIYF. The rearrangement uses TRBV5-6 and TRBJ1-3; D may be TRBD1 (5 bases). Germline V gene sequence: CDR1 SGHDT, CDR2 YYEEEE. The CDR3 extends over 17 amino acids. Trimming removed 3 bases at V and 4 bases at J, with 20 bases between. The full variable domain, rest sourced from reference TRBV5-6 and TRBJ1-3, is DAGVTQSPTHLIKTRGQQVTLRCSPKSGHDTVSWYQQALGQGPQFIFQYYEEEERQRGNFPDRFSGHQFPNYSSELNVNALLLGDSALYLCASSSSQQGYSGNTIYFGEGSWLTVV.

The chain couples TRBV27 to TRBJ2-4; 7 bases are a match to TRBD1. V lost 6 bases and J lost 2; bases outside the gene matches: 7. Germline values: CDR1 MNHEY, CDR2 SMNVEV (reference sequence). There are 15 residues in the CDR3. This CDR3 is CASSQDRPSKNIQYF. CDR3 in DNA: TGTGCCAGCAGCCAGGACAGGCCATCCAAAAACATTCAGTACTTC.

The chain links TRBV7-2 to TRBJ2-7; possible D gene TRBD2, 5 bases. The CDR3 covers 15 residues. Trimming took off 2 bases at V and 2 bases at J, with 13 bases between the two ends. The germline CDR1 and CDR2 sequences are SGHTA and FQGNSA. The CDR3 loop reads CASSLPQRGTYEQYF. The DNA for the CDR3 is TGTGCCAGCAGCTTACCCCAACGGGGAACCTACGAGCAGTACTTC. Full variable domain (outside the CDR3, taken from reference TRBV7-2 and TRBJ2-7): GAGVSQSPSNKVTEKGKDVELRCDPISGHTALYWYRQSLGQGLEFLIYFQGNSAPDKSGLPSDRFSAERTGGSVSTLTIQRTQQEDSAVYLCASSLPQRGTYEQYFGPGTRLTVT.

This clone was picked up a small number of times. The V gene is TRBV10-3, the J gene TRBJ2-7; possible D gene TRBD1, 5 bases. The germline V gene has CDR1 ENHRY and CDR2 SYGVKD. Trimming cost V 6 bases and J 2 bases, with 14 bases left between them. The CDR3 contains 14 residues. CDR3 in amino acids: CAIRWTSTTYEQYF. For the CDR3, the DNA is TGTGCCATCAGGTGGACAAGTACAACCTACGAGCAGTACTTC.

DNA of the CDR3: TGTGCCAGCACCTTAAATCAGGCAAGGGAGGTCCCCTACGAGCAGTACTTC. Protein product: CASTLNQAREVPYEQYF. The gene calls are TRBV27 and TRBJ2-7; a possible D gene is TRBD2 (6 bases). CDR3 length: 17 residues. V shed 7 bases and J shed 2 bases, with 24 bases lying between them. The germline V gene has CDR1 MNHEY and CDR2 SMNVEV (reference sequence).

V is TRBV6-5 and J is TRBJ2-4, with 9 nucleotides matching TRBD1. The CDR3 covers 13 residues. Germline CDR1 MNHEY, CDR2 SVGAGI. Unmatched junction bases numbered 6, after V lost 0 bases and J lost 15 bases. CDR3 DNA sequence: TGTGCCAGCAGTTACTCCTCTACAGGGGGCCCGTACTTC. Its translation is CASSYSSTGGPYF.

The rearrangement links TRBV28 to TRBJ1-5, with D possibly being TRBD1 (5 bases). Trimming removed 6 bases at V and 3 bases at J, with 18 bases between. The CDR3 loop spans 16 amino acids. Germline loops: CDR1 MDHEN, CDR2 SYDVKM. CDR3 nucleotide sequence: TGTGCCAGCAGGACAAGCGAGGGGACTGACAATCAGCCCCAGCATTTT. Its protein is CASRTSEGTDNQPQHF.

CDR3 residues: CASSLVGRGTEAFF. CDR3 coding DNA: TGTGCCAGCAGCTTAGTCGGCCGGGGGACTGAAGCTTTCTTT. The chain carries TRBV11-1 and TRBJ1-1; a weak D match, TRBD1 (5 bases). The CDR3 loop spans 14 amino acids. V lost 1 base and J 5 bases, leaving 11 bases between the germline ends. Germline loops: CDR1 SGHAT, CDR2 FQDESV (reference sequence).